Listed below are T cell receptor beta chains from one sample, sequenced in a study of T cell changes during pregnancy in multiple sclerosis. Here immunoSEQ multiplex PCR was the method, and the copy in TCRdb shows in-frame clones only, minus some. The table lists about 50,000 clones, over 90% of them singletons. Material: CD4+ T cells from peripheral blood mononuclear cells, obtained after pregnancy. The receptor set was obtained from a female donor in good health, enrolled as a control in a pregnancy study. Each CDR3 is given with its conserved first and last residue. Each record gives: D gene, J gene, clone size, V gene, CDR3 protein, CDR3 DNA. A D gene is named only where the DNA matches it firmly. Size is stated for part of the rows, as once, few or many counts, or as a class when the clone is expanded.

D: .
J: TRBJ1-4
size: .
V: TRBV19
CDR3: CASSSYTREKLFF
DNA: TGTGCCAGTAGTTCGTACACGAGGGAAAAACTGTTTTTT

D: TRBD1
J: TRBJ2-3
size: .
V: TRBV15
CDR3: CATSRGQGREDTQYF
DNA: TGTGCCACCAGCAGAGGACAGGGGAGAGAAGATACGCAGTATTTT

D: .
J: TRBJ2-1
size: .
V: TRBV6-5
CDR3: CASSRTQGPNEQFF
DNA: TGTGCCAGCAGTAGAACACAGGGCCCCAATGAGCAGTTCTTC

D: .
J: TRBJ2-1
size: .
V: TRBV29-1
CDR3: CSVDRYNEQFF
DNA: TGCAGCGTTGACAGATACAATGAGCAGTTCTTC

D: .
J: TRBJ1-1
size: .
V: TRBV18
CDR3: CASSPPGIRTEAFF
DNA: TGTGCCAGCTCACCTCCGGGGATTCGCACTGAAGCTTTCTTT

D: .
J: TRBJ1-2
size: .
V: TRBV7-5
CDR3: CARSSTIPWTGGGSCCGYTF
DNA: TGTGCCAGAAGCTCGACGATTCCGTGGACAGGGGGCGGATCGTGTTGTGGCTACACCTTC

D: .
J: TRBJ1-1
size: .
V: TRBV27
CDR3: CASSKTQYPTEAFF
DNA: TGTGCCAGCAGTAAGACACAATACCCCACTGAAGCTTTCTTT

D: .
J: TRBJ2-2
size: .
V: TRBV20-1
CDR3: CSASFSGELFF
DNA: TGCAGTGCCTCTTTTTCCGGGGAGCTGTTTTTT

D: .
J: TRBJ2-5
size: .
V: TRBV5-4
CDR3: CASSLGAGETQYF
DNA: TGTGCCAGCAGCTTGGGGGCGGGGGAGACCCAGTACTTC

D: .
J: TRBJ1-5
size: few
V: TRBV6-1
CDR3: CASSEAARLSNQPQHF
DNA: TGTGCCAGCAGTGAAGCTGCCAGACTTAGCAATCAGCCCCAGCATTTT

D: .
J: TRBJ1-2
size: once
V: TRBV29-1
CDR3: CSVQQGWGYTF
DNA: TGCAGCGTTCAACAGGGCTGGGGCTACACCTTC

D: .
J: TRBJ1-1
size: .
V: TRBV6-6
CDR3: CASSYQPSTEAFF
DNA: TGTGCCAGCAGTTACCAACCCAGCACTGAAGCTTTCTTT